This T cell receptor beta chain is from a study of blood T cell repertoires in COVID-19. Study-wide context: COVID-19 samples collected from the United States, Italy and Spain covered acute and convalescent phases. PBMCs, B-cell-depleted T cells, or T cells were the source of the cDNA or gDNA that made up the material.

Clones were sequenced by immunoSEQ multiplex PCR, and TCRdb holds only the in-frame ones, with some missing. The repertoire has approximately 150,000 clones, 80% to 90% of them found once; the top ten carry 2.5% to 3.5%. Sequencing used peripheral blood. The origin of this receptor is a woman aged 55 to 70 with active COVID-19.

The CDR3 sequence is CASSLPFSLSYGYTF. CDR3 nucleotides: TGTGCCAGCAGTTTACCTTTTTCGCTTAGCTATGGCTACACCTTC. The chain couples TRBV28 to TRBJ1-2; D unresolved. V gave up 2 bases and J gave up 4 bases, with 14 bases separating them. Germline V gene data show CDR1 as MDHEN and CDR2 as SYDVKM. The CDR3 is 15 residues long.